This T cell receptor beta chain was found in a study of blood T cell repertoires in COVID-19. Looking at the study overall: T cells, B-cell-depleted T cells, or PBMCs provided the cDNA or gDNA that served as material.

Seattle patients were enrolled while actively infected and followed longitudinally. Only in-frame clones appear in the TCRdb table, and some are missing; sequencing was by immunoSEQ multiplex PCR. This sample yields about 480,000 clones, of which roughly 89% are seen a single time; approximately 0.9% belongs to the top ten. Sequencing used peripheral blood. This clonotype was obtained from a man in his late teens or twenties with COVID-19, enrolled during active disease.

The CDR3 region is CASSQIGGNVNTIYF. CDR3 nucleotide sequence: TGTGCCAGTAGTCAAATCGGGGGTAATGTAAACACCATATATTTT. The V gene is TRBV19, the J gene TRBJ1-3; tentatively, D is TRBD1 (5 bases). Trimming took off 5 bases at V and 6 bases at J, with 17 bases between the two ends. The CDR3 is made up of 15 amino acids. CDR1 LNHDA and CDR2 SQIVND come from the germline V gene (reference sequence).